The rows below give T cell receptor beta chains drawn from one sample of a study of OX40 agonist ivuxolimab in advanced cancers. Some clones are missing from TCRdb's copy, which holds only in-frame ones; the method was immunoSEQ multiplex PCR. Among fewer than 90,000 clones listed, around 86% were seen once. The sample here was CD4+ or CD8+ T cells sorted from blood, taken in a trial of the OX40 agonist ivuxolimab. Receptor source: an adult with an advanced solid tumor such as melanoma, head and neck, liver or kidney cancer. Each CDR3 is given with its conserved first and last residue. Fields, in order: clone size, D gene, V gene, J gene, CDR3 DNA, CDR3 protein. The D gene is left open where the match is weak. A clone size is listed for some rows: how often the clone was seen (once, few, many), or a class if it is expanded.

clone size: NA; D gene: NA; V gene: TRBV28; J gene: TRBJ1-2; CDR3 DNA: TGTGCCAGCAGTCCTCGGGGGTACTATGGCTACACCTTC; CDR3 protein: CASSPRGYYGYTF
clone size: NA; D gene: TRBD1; V gene: TRBV7-9; J gene: TRBJ1-2; CDR3 DNA: TGTGCCAGCAGCTTAGACAGGGGGCGCGGCTACACCTTC; CDR3 protein: CASSLDRGRGYTF
clone size: few; D gene: NA; V gene: TRBV10-3; J gene: TRBJ1-6; CDR3 DNA: TGTGCCATCAGCCCAGTCCTGGTGAGTGGCTCACCCCTCCACTTT; CDR3 protein: CAISPVLVSGSPLHF
clone size: NA; D gene: NA; V gene: TRBV6-1; J gene: TRBJ1-3; CDR3 DNA: TGTGCCAGCAGTGAAGGGCTTGCCGAGAGAAACACCATATATTTT; CDR3 protein: CASSEGLAERNTIYF
clone size: few; D gene: TRBD1; V gene: TRBV7-2; J gene: TRBJ2-5; CDR3 DNA: TGTGCCAGCAGCTTGAGGGACAGGGTGGGGGAGACCCAGTACTTC; CDR3 protein: CASSLRDRVGETQYF
clone size: many; D gene: NA; V gene: TRBV5-1; J gene: TRBJ1-2; CDR3 DNA: TGCGCCAGCAGCTTGGGGATTATGGCCTTACCCACTAACTATGGCTACACCTTC; CDR3 protein: CASSLGIMALPTNYGYTF
clone size: few; D gene: TRBD1; V gene: TRBV5-1; J gene: TRBJ2-2; CDR3 DNA: TGCGCCAGCAGCATCGGACAGGGGGCCGTAACCGGGGAGCTGTTTTTT; CDR3 protein: CASSIGQGAVTGELFF
clone size: NA; D gene: NA; V gene: TRBV6-1; J gene: TRBJ1-5; CDR3 DNA: TGTGCCAGCACCGACAATCAGCCCCAGCATTTT; CDR3 protein: CASTDNQPQHF
clone size: NA; D gene: NA; V gene: TRBV6-5; J gene: TRBJ1-6; CDR3 DNA: TGTGCCAGCGGGTCGTCCAGGGCTAATTCACCCCTCCACTTT; CDR3 protein: CASGSSRANSPLHF
clone size: NA; D gene: TRBD2; V gene: TRBV7-3; J gene: TRBJ2-2; CDR3 DNA: TGTGCCAGCAGCTTAGACGGACTAGCGGCCGGGGAGCTGTTTTTT; CDR3 protein: CASSLDGLAAGELFF
clone size: NA; D gene: TRBD1; V gene: TRBV7-2; J gene: TRBJ1-2; CDR3 DNA: TGTGCCAGCAGCTTCCGACCGACGACAGGGGGCGCGGAAGGCTACACCTTC; CDR3 protein: CASSFRPTTGGAEGYTF
clone size: NA; D gene: TRBD1; V gene: TRBV19; J gene: TRBJ1-1; CDR3 DNA: TGTGCCAGTACACCCATACAGGGGGCGAACACTGAAGCTTTCTTT; CDR3 protein: CASTPIQGANTEAFF
clone size: NA; D gene: NA; V gene: TRBV14; J gene: TRBJ1-1; CDR3 DNA: TGTGCCAGCAGCCCTTCGGTGAACACTGAAGCTTTCTTT; CDR3 protein: CASSPSVNTEAFF
clone size: NA; D gene: NA; V gene: TRBV5-1; J gene: TRBJ1-2; CDR3 DNA: TGCGCCAGCAGCTTGGCGGGGGATGGCTACACCTTC; CDR3 protein: CASSLAGDGYTF
clone size: NA; D gene: NA; V gene: TRBV5-6; J gene: TRBJ2-1; CDR3 DNA: TGTGCCAGCAAAACTGACAGGAATCCCTACAATGAGCAGTTCTTC; CDR3 protein: CASKTDRNPYNEQFF
clone size: NA; D gene: NA; V gene: TRBV4-1; J gene: TRBJ2-5; CDR3 DNA: TGCGCCAGCAGCCAAGATATAGGCCGGACCCAGTACTTC; CDR3 protein: CASSQDIGRTQYF
clone size: once; D gene: NA; V gene: TRBV4-3; J gene: TRBJ2-3; CDR3 DNA: TGCGCCAGCAGCCTAGGGTCTGCCCAGAGGAATACGCAGTATTTT; CDR3 protein: CASSLGSAQRNTQYF
clone size: NA; D gene: TRBD1; V gene: TRBV5-1; J gene: TRBJ2-3; CDR3 DNA: TGCGCCAGCAGCTTAGGACAGGGGGCGAGAACAGATACGCAGTATTTT; CDR3 protein: CASSLGQGARTDTQYF
clone size: once; D gene: NA; V gene: TRBV7-2; J gene: TRBJ2-3; CDR3 DNA: TGTGCCAGCAGCTTAGAGGGCAGGGTGTCAGATACGCAGTATTTT; CDR3 protein: CASSLEGRVSDTQYF
clone size: NA; D gene: NA; V gene: TRBV2; J gene: TRBJ1-6; CDR3 DNA: TGTGCCAGCACGGTTGGTTCACCCCTCCACTTT; CDR3 protein: CASTVGSPLHF
clone size: once; D gene: TRBD1; V gene: TRBV19; J gene: TRBJ2-5; CDR3 DNA: TGTGCCAGTAGCAGGGGGCAGGAGACCCAGTACTTC; CDR3 protein: CASSRGQETQYF
clone size: NA; D gene: TRBD1; V gene: TRBV19; J gene: TRBJ1-2; CDR3 DNA: TGTGCCAGTAGTATAGAAGGGACAGGGGGCGCGGGTGGCTACACCTTC; CDR3 protein: CASSIEGTGGAGGYTF
clone size: NA; D gene: TRBD1; V gene: TRBV5-4; J gene: TRBJ1-5; CDR3 DNA: TGTGCCAGCAGCCCGGGACAGGGAAGCAATCAGCCCCAGCATTTT; CDR3 protein: CASSPGQGSNQPQHF
clone size: NA; D gene: NA; V gene: TRBV27; J gene: TRBJ2-1; CDR3 DNA: TGTGCCAGCAGTTTACGCCCGGGACTTTCCTCCCACAATGAGCAGTTCTTC; CDR3 protein: CASSLRPGLSSHNEQFF
clone size: NA; D gene: TRBD2; V gene: TRBV5-1; J gene: TRBJ2-7; CDR3 DNA: TGCGCCAGCAGCTCCCGATCGGGGACTAGCGTTGCCTACGAGCAGTACTTC; CDR3 protein: CASSSRSGTSVAYEQYF
clone size: NA; D gene: NA; V gene: TRBV5-1; J gene: TRBJ1-5; CDR3 DNA: TGCGCCAGCAGCTCGGAGTTTGGGAACAATCAGCCCCAGCATTTT; CDR3 protein: CASSSEFGNNQPQHF
clone size: NA; D gene: NA; V gene: TRBV9; J gene: TRBJ2-2; CDR3 DNA: TGTGCCAGCAGCCTCAGTGGGGGGTACACCGGGGAGCTGTTTTTT; CDR3 protein: CASSLSGGYTGELFF
clone size: NA; D gene: NA; V gene: TRBV5-1; J gene: TRBJ2-7; CDR3 DNA: TGCGCCAGCAGCTTGGCGCGGGGGCTTTCAAATCACTACGAGCAGTACTTC; CDR3 protein: CASSLARGLSNHYEQYF
clone size: NA; D gene: NA; V gene: TRBV19; J gene: TRBJ2-1; CDR3 DNA: TGTGCCAGTAGTATAAGGTCCAAGGGGGAGCAGTTCTTC; CDR3 protein: CASSIRSKGEQFF
clone size: NA; D gene: TRBD1; V gene: TRBV9; J gene: TRBJ1-6; CDR3 DNA: TGTGCCAGCAGCGTGGGACAGGAGACCCGGGTTTCACCCCTCCACTTT; CDR3 protein: CASSVGQETRVSPLHF
clone size: NA; D gene: NA; V gene: TRBV28; J gene: TRBJ1-5; CDR3 DNA: TGTGCCAGCAGTAGATTGAACAACAATCAGCCCCAGCATTTT; CDR3 protein: CASSRLNNNQPQHF
clone size: few; D gene: TRBD2; V gene: TRBV10-3; J gene: TRBJ2-1; CDR3 DNA: TGTGCCATCGGCCGAGCGGGGGGGATCTACAATGAGCAGTTCTTC; CDR3 protein: CAIGRAGGIYNEQFF
clone size: NA; D gene: NA; V gene: TRBV30; J gene: TRBJ1-1; CDR3 DNA: TGTGCCTGGAGTGTACAGGGTGAAACTGAAGCTTTCTTT; CDR3 protein: CAWSVQGETEAFF
clone size: NA; D gene: NA; V gene: TRBV7-3; J gene: TRBJ2-4; CDR3 DNA: TGTGCCAGCAGCTTAACGTACAGGGGGGGCATTCAGTACTTC; CDR3 protein: CASSLTYRGGIQYF
clone size: few; D gene: NA; V gene: TRBV14; J gene: TRBJ1-5; CDR3 DNA: TGTGCCAGCAGCCAAGAAAGGGATCAGCCCCAGCATTTT; CDR3 protein: CASSQERDQPQHF
clone size: NA; D gene: NA; V gene: TRBV19; J gene: TRBJ1-1; CDR3 DNA: TGTGCCAGTAGTATGGCGTCGGTGGCCAACACTGAAGCTTTCTTT; CDR3 protein: CASSMASVANTEAFF
clone size: NA; D gene: NA; V gene: TRBV11-2; J gene: TRBJ2-2; CDR3 DNA: TGTGCCAGCAGCTTAGGCAGGGGATATACCGGGGAGCTGTTTTTT; CDR3 protein: CASSLGRGYTGELFF
clone size: NA; D gene: NA; V gene: TRBV6-5; J gene: TRBJ2-7; CDR3 DNA: TGTGCCAGCAGTTCCGGGGGTGTTATCTACGAGCAGTACTTC; CDR3 protein: CASSSGGVIYEQYF
clone size: NA; D gene: NA; V gene: TRBV7-9; J gene: TRBJ2-7; CDR3 DNA: TGTGCCAGCAGCTGGACAGCCTCCTACGAGCAGTACTTC; CDR3 protein: CASSWTASYEQYF
clone size: NA; D gene: TRBD1; V gene: TRBV6-6; J gene: TRBJ1-5; CDR3 DNA: TGTGCCAGCAGCCGTCCCGGGACAGGTTCCAATCAGCCCCAGCATTTT; CDR3 protein: CASSRPGTGSNQPQHF
clone size: NA; D gene: NA; V gene: TRBV29-1; J gene: TRBJ2-5; CDR3 DNA: TGCAGCGTTGACATATCGGGAGTACAAGAGACCCAGTACTTC; CDR3 protein: CSVDISGVQETQYF
clone size: NA; D gene: NA; V gene: TRBV5-4; J gene: TRBJ1-5; CDR3 DNA: TGTGCCAGCAGCTTGAATTCCGAGTCGAATCAGCCCCAGCATTTT; CDR3 protein: CASSLNSESNQPQHF
clone size: NA; D gene: NA; V gene: TRBV7-3; J gene: TRBJ2-3; CDR3 DNA: TGTGCCAGCAGCTTACAGGGGCCGGGAAGCACAGATACGCAGTATTTT; CDR3 protein: CASSLQGPGSTDTQYF
clone size: NA; D gene: TRBD1; V gene: TRBV7-9; J gene: TRBJ2-7; CDR3 DNA: TGTGCCAGCAAGGGACAGGATTGGGGGGATACCTACGAGCAGTACTTC; CDR3 protein: CASKGQDWGDTYEQYF
clone size: once; D gene: NA; V gene: TRBV4-2; J gene: TRBJ2-1; CDR3 DNA: TGTGCCAGCAGCCAAGACTGGGAAGGGCGGGGTGAGCAGTTCTTC; CDR3 protein: CASSQDWEGRGEQFF
clone size: NA; D gene: NA; V gene: TRBV7-8; J gene: TRBJ2-7; CDR3 DNA: TGTGCCAGCAGCTTAGTGGGCTACGAGCAGTACTTC; CDR3 protein: CASSLVGYEQYF
clone size: NA; D gene: TRBD1; V gene: TRBV5-4; J gene: TRBJ2-3; CDR3 DNA: TGTGCCAGCAGCAGGATGCAGGGGGCAGATACGCAGTATTTT; CDR3 protein: CASSRMQGADTQYF
clone size: NA; D gene: NA; V gene: TRBV5-1; J gene: TRBJ1-1; CDR3 DNA: TGCGCCAGCAGCCTAAGGACATCCGGGGGTACTGAAGCTTTCTTT; CDR3 protein: CASSLRTSGGTEAFF
clone size: once; D gene: NA; V gene: TRBV4-3; J gene: TRBJ2-7; CDR3 DNA: TGCGCCAGCAGCCAGGCACAGGGATTTCGGTACGAGCAGTACTTC; CDR3 protein: CASSQAQGFRYEQYF
clone size: NA; D gene: NA; V gene: TRBV6-1; J gene: TRBJ2-5; CDR3 DNA: TGTGCCAGCATAGGTAGAAGATCAGAGACCCAGTACTTC; CDR3 protein: CASIGRRSETQYF
clone size: NA; D gene: TRBD2; V gene: TRBV6-1; J gene: TRBJ2-2; CDR3 DNA: TGTGCCAGCAGTGACCCCGGACTAGCGAGGCACACCGGGGAGCTGTTTTTT; CDR3 protein: CASSDPGLARHTGELFF